Listed below are T cell receptor beta chains from one sample, sequenced in a study of a mutant IDH1 vaccine in newly diagnosed glioma. These receptors have no known antigen. Data came from immunoSEQ multiplex PCR; TCRdb stores just in-frame clones and leaves some out. This table holds about 94,000 clones, just under 90% found once. The source was PBMCs, collected from a glioma patient whose treatment included an IDH1 peptide vaccine. The source of these receptors is a woman in her 50s with glioma. Both conserved end residues are part of each CDR3. A D gene is named only where the DNA matches it firmly. Some rows have no size entry. The others give once, few or many, or a class for an expanded clone.

abundance: .
v_gene: TRBV30
d_gene: TRBD1
len: 15
j_gene: TRBJ2-7
CDR3nt: TGTGCCTGGAGATACCGACAGGGGGCATTGAACGAGCAGTACTTC
CDR3aa: CAWRYRQGALNEQYF

abundance: .
v_gene: TRBV13
d_gene: TRBD2
len: 14
j_gene: TRBJ2-5
CDR3nt: TGTGCCAGCAGCCCCCGGGAGGCCCTTAGGGAGCAGTACTTC
CDR3aa: CASSPREALREQYF

abundance: .
v_gene: TRBV18
d_gene: .
len: 14
j_gene: TRBJ2-7
CDR3nt: TGTGCCAGCTCACCATCAGGGGACTTTTACGAGCAGTACTTC
CDR3aa: CASSPSGDFYEQYF

abundance: .
v_gene: TRBV18
d_gene: TRBD1
len: 15
j_gene: TRBJ1-2
CDR3nt: TGTGCCAGCTCACCGAATGAAGGAACAGGGGAAGCCTACACCTTC
CDR3aa: CASSPNEGTGEAYTF

abundance: .
v_gene: TRBV18
d_gene: .
len: 15
j_gene: TRBJ1-2
CDR3nt: TGTGCCAGCTCACCCTTAAGGGGAGGAGACTATGGCTACACCTTC
CDR3aa: CASSPLRGGDYGYTF

abundance: .
v_gene: TRBV28
d_gene: .
len: 13
j_gene: TRBJ2-2
CDR3nt: TGTGCCAGCAGGGGACGGACCACCGGGGAGCTGTTTTTT
CDR3aa: CASRGRTTGELFF

abundance: .
v_gene: TRBV7-9
d_gene: TRBD1
len: 14
j_gene: TRBJ2-7
CDR3nt: TGTGCCAGCAGCTTAGACGGGACAGGGGACGAGCAGTACTTC
CDR3aa: CASSLDGTGDEQYF

abundance: .
v_gene: TRBV27
d_gene: .
len: 17
j_gene: TRBJ1-2
CDR3nt: TGTGCCAGCAGTTTAGTTCGGGTTGGGAGTACTAACTATGGCTACACCTTC
CDR3aa: CASSLVRVGSTNYGYTF

abundance: .
v_gene: TRBV5-1
d_gene: TRBD1
len: 15
j_gene: TRBJ1-1
CDR3nt: TGCGCCAGCAGCTTGGAGCCAGGGGGTGGGACTGAAGCTTTCTTT
CDR3aa: CASSLEPGGGTEAFF

abundance: .
v_gene: TRBV15
d_gene: .
len: 12
j_gene: TRBJ2-2
CDR3nt: TGTGCCACCAGCAGATTTCACGGGGAGCTGTTTTTT
CDR3aa: CATSRFHGELFF

abundance: .
v_gene: TRBV7-9
d_gene: .
len: 15
j_gene: TRBJ2-7
CDR3nt: TGTGCCAGCAGCTTGTGGGCACAGGCCGGCTACGAGCAGTACTTC
CDR3aa: CASSLWAQAGYEQYF

abundance: .
v_gene: TRBV7-8
d_gene: .
len: 16
j_gene: TRBJ1-6
CDR3nt: TGTGCCAGCAGCTCCACCACCGGGACGGGAAATTCACCCCTCCACTTT
CDR3aa: CASSSTTGTGNSPLHF

abundance: .
v_gene: TRBV19
d_gene: TRBD1
len: 16
j_gene: TRBJ2-7
CDR3nt: TGTGCCAGTAGTACACGACAGGGGTCCCTGGCAAACGAGCAGTACTTC
CDR3aa: CASSTRQGSLANEQYF

abundance: .
v_gene: TRBV4-1
d_gene: .
len: 15
j_gene: TRBJ2-7
CDR3nt: TGCGCCAGCAGCCAAGAGGCGCAGGGGGGGTACGAGCAGTACTTC
CDR3aa: CASSQEAQGGYEQYF

abundance: .
v_gene: TRBV7-8
d_gene: TRBD2
len: 15
j_gene: TRBJ2-1
CDR3nt: TGTGCCAGCAGACGGGGGGGACCATCCTACAATGAGCAGTTCTTC
CDR3aa: CASRRGGPSYNEQFF

abundance: .
v_gene: TRBV11-2
d_gene: TRBD2
len: 14
j_gene: TRBJ2-7
CDR3nt: TGTGCCAGCTCCACTTACCGGGGGGTCGGCGAGCAGTACTTC
CDR3aa: CASSTYRGVGEQYF

abundance: .
v_gene: TRBV18
d_gene: TRBD1
len: 14
j_gene: TRBJ1-3
CDR3nt: TGTGCCAGCTCACGCAGGGGGCTCGGAAACACCATATATTTT
CDR3aa: CASSRRGLGNTIYF

abundance: .
v_gene: TRBV28
d_gene: .
len: 14
j_gene: TRBJ2-5
CDR3nt: TGTGCCAGCAGGTCGGGGGTGGCAGGAGAGACCCAGTACTTC
CDR3aa: CASRSGVAGETQYF

abundance: .
v_gene: TRBV28
d_gene: .
len: 15
j_gene: TRBJ1-3
CDR3nt: TGTGCCAGCAGTCCCAGGGAGAGGTGGGGAAACACCATATATTTT
CDR3aa: CASSPRERWGNTIYF

abundance: .
v_gene: TRBV6-6
d_gene: .
len: 14
j_gene: TRBJ1-5
CDR3nt: TGTGCCAGCAGTACCCAGGGCTTCAATCAGCCCCAGCATTTT
CDR3aa: CASSTQGFNQPQHF

abundance: .
v_gene: TRBV18
d_gene: TRBD1
len: 14
j_gene: TRBJ2-2
CDR3nt: TGTGCCAGCTCGGACAGGTCGAACACCGGGGAGCTGTTTTTT
CDR3aa: CASSDRSNTGELFF

abundance: .
v_gene: TRBV7-9
d_gene: .
len: 12
j_gene: TRBJ2-5
CDR3nt: TGTGCCAGCGGGCCCGGGCAAGAGACCCAGTACTTC
CDR3aa: CASGPGQETQYF

abundance: .
v_gene: TRBV5-1
d_gene: .
len: 13
j_gene: TRBJ1-2
CDR3nt: TGCGCCAGCAGCCCTATACCCGCCTATGGCTACACCTTC
CDR3aa: CASSPIPAYGYTF

abundance: .
v_gene: TRBV28
d_gene: .
len: 14
j_gene: TRBJ2-1
CDR3nt: TGTGCCAGCAGTTTACACGGTACCTACAATGAGCAGTTCTTC
CDR3aa: CASSLHGTYNEQFF

abundance: once
v_gene: TRBV4-1
d_gene: TRBD1
len: 15
j_gene: TRBJ1-1
CDR3nt: TGCGCCAGCAGCCAAAGGGGGCAGGGTGTCACTGAAGCTTTCTTT
CDR3aa: CASSQRGQGVTEAFF

abundance: .
v_gene: TRBV11-2
d_gene: TRBD1
len: 13
j_gene: TRBJ2-7
CDR3nt: TGTGCCAGCAGAAGGACAGGGACCCACGAGCAGTACTTC
CDR3aa: CASRRTGTHEQYF

abundance: .
v_gene: TRBV5-1
d_gene: TRBD1
len: 16
j_gene: TRBJ2-7
CDR3nt: TGCGCCAGCAGCCCATACAGGGGGACACCGTCCTACGAGCAGTACTTC
CDR3aa: CASSPYRGTPSYEQYF

abundance: .
v_gene: TRBV6-6
d_gene: .
len: 13
j_gene: TRBJ1-1
CDR3nt: TGTGCCAGCATTCATCGGGGGGACACTGAAGCTTTCTTT
CDR3aa: CASIHRGDTEAFF

abundance: once
v_gene: TRBV28
d_gene: .
len: 16
j_gene: TRBJ2-3
CDR3nt: TGTGCCAGCAGTTTATGGGAGGGGGCGAGCACAGATACGCAGTATTTT
CDR3aa: CASSLWEGASTDTQYF